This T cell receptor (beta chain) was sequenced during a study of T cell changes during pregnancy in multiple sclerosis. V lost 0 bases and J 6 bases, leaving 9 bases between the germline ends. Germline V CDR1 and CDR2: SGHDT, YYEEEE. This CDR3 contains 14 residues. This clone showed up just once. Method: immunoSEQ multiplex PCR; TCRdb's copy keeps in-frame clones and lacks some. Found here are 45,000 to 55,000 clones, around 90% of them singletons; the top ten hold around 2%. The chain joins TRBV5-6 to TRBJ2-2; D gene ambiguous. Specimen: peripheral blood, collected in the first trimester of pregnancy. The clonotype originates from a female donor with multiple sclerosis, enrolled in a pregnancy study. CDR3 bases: TGTGCCAGCAGCTTGGTTGTAGCCCCCGGGGAGCTGTTTTTT. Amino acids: CASSLVVAPGELFF. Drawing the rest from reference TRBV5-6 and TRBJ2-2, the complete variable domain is DAGVTQSPTHLIKTRGQQVTLRCSPKSGHDTVSWYQQALGQGPQFIFQYYEEEERQRGNFPDRFSGHQFPNYSSELNVNALLLGDSALYLCASSLVVAPGELFFGEGSRLTVL.